This passage covers 8 T cell receptor beta chains from one sample sequenced in a study of chemoradiotherapy in HPV16-positive cancers. The table came from immunoSEQ multiplex PCR; TCRdb's copy has only in-frame clones and leaves some out. In the table there are roughly 6,700 clones, more than 80% of which are singletons. The sequencing here drew on tumor tissue, taken from a patient who underwent chemoradiotherapy. These TCRs come from a human donor with HPV-associated anogenital cancer.

The count of this clone is one. The rearrangement joins TRBV5-1 to TRBJ2-2; TRBD1 might be the D (6 bases). CDR3 length: 14 amino acids. CDR1 and CDR2 (germline): SGHRS, YFSETQ. V lost 0 bases and J 5 bases, leaving 8 bases between the germline ends. CDR3 coding DNA: TGCGCCAGCAGCTTGGGGGGGCAGACCGGGGAGCTGTTTTTT. Its translation: CASSLGGQTGELFF.

The genes are TRBV11-3 and TRBJ2-1, with TRBD2 matching over 8 bases. The CDR3 contains 15 residues. J lost 10 bases, V lost 5 bases, and 13 bases had no gene match. The germline gives CDR1 SGHNT, CDR2 YENEEA. The CDR3 coding sequence is TGTGCCAGCAGCCAAGACTGGTACGGGAGGGGGGAGCAGTTCTTC. Translating gives CASSQDWYGRGEQFF.

The chain couples TRBV4-1 to TRBJ2-7; tentatively, D is TRBD1 or TRBD2 (5 bases each). Germline CDR1 MGHRA, CDR2 YSYEKL. Trimming removed 3 bases at V and 1 base at J, with 16 bases between. CDR3 length: 16 amino acids. CDR3 sequence (DNA): TGCGCCAGCAGCCAGCAGTGGGGCGGGCCGTCCTACGAGCAGTACTTC. As protein: CASSQQWGGPSYEQYF.

This clone has just a few counts. The chain carries TRBV5-1 and TRBJ2-3, with D tentatively TRBD1 or TRBD2 (6 bases each). V lost 0 bases to trimming and J lost 4 bases, with 12 bases between them. Germline-derived CDR1 and CDR2 are SGHRS and YFSETQ. The length of the CDR3 is 15 residues. DNA for the CDR3: TGCGCCAGCAGCTTGGTAGGGGGGCGCGCAGATACGCAGTATTTT. Its protein is CASSLVGGRADTQYF.

This rearrangement joins TRBV5-1 to TRBJ2-7; D gene unclear. The CDR3 loop spans 15 amino acids. Deletions cut 1 base from V and 0 bases from J, with 11 bases between. Germline CDR1 and CDR2: SGHRS and YFSETQ. CDR3 nucleotides: TGCGCCAGCAGCTTGAATCGTGGGAACTCCTACGAGCAGTACTTC. It is translated as CASSLNRGNSYEQYF.

The gene calls are TRBV5-8 and TRBJ2-1; 11 nucleotides match TRBD2. The CDR3 loop spans 16 amino acids. Per germline, CDR1 SGHTS and CDR2 YDEGEE. V lost 3 bases to trimming and J lost 6 bases; unmatched junction nucleotides: 8. CDR3 sequence (DNA): TGTGCCAGCAGCTCCCGACTAGCGGGATTTGGCAATGAGCAGTTCTTC. This sequence encodes CASSSRLAGFGNEQFF.

The CDR3 DNA follows: TGTGCCAGCAGTCAAGTTGAAGCTTTCTTT. As protein: CASSQVEAFF. The genes are TRBV2 and TRBJ1-1; D is uncertain. CDR1 SNHLY and CDR2 FYNNEI come from the germline V gene. V lost 5 bases and J lost 7, with 5 bases in between. This CDR3 has 10 amino acids. The full variable domain, with the rest looked up from reference TRBV2 and TRBJ1-1, is EPEVTQTPSHQVTQMGQEVILRCVPISNHLYFYWYRQILGQKVEFLVSFYNNEISEKSEIFDDQFSVERPDGSNFTLKIRSTKLEDSAMYFCASSQVEAFFGQGTRLTVV.

The genes are TRBV2 and TRBJ1-5, with TRBD1 matching 7 bases. Germline trimming cut 8 bases from V and 0 bases from J; bases unmatched to any gene: 10. This CDR3 contains 16 residues. CDR1 SNHLY and CDR2 FYNNEI come from the germline V gene. Written as DNA, the CDR3 is TGTGCCAGCTCCCGGGACAGATACTATAGCAATCAGCCCCAGCATTTT. Its translation: CASSRDRYYSNQPQHF.